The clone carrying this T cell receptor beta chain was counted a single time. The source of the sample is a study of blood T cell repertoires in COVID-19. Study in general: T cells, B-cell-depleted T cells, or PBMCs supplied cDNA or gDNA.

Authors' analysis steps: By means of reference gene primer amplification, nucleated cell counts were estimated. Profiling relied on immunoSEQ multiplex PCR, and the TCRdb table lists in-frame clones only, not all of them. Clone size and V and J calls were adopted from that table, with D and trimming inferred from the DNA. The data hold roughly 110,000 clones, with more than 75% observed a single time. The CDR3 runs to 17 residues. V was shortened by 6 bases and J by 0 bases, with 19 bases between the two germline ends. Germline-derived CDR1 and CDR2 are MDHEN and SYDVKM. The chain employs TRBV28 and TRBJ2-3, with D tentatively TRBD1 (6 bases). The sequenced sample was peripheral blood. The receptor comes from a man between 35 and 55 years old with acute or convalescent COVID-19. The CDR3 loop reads CASRGHRLGGSTDTQYF. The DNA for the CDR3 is TGTGCCAGCAGGGGACACCGCCTAGGCGGTAGCACAGATACGCAGTATTTT.